This T cell receptor beta chain was captured in a study of T cell responses to AZD1222 COVID-19 vaccine. V was trimmed by 2 bases and J by 6 bases, leaving 10 bases between them. Per the germline V gene, CDR1 is SGDLS and CDR2 is YYNGEE. The CDR3 has 13 residues. Sequencing was performed with immunoSEQ multiplex PCR; in TCRdb, only in-frame clones are kept and a portion is missing. The repertoire includes roughly 200,000 clones, roughly 92% of them detected once, and approximately 1.5% sits in the top ten. As concerns this clone: Its antigen is unidentified.

Study results and limitations: Clonal diversity was possibly underestimated, and the donors were mostly white British, with more females.

The chain uses TRBV9 and TRBJ2-3; D remains ambiguous. The sequenced sample was peripheral blood, obtained on day 0 of AZD1222 vaccination. The clonotype originates from an adult in good health. CDR3 in amino acids: CASSVLRGDTQYF. CDR3 nucleotide sequence: TGTGCCAGCAGCGTGCTTAGAGGTGATACGCAGTATTTT.